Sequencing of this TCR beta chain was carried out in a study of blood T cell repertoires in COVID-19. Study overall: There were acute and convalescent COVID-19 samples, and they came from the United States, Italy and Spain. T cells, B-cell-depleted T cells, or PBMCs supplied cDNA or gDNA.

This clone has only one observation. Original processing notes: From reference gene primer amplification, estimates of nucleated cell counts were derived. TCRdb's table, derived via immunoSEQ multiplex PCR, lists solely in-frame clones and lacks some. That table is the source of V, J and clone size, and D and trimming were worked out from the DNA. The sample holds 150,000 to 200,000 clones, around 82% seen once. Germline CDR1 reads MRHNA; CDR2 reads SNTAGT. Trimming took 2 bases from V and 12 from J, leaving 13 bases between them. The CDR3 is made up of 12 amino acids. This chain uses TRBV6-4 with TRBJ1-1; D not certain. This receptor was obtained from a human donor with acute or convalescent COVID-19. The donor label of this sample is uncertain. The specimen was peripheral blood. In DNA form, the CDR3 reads TGTGCCAGCAGTGACGAGGGAACCGTGACTTTCTTT. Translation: CASSDEGTVTFF.